Presented here are 8 T cell receptor beta chains from one specimen sequenced in a study of blood T cell repertoires in COVID-19. Assay used: immunoSEQ multiplex PCR; TCRdb lists only in-frame clones, some missing. Counted here are 130,000 to 150,000 clones, about 88% occurring once; the ten biggest clones make up about 2.3%. Input material: peripheral blood. These receptors were taken from a human donor in a cohort sampled during active COVID-19.

This clone was observed a handful of times. The chain combines TRBV4-3 with TRBJ2-6; D may be TRBD1 (6 bases). This CDR3 contains 16 residues. V lost 0 bases, J lost 0 bases, and 6 bases lay in between. CDR1 is LGHNA, CDR2 YSLEER, per germline. The CDR3 sequence: CASSQEQGSGANVLTF. CDR3 coding DNA: TGCGCCAGCAGCCAAGAACAGGGCTCTGGGGCCAACGTCCTGACTTTC.

This clone came up once. The chain is built from TRBV29-1 and TRBJ2-3; D is ambiguous. The germline V gene encodes CDR1 SQVTM and CDR2 ANQGSEA. Trimming cost V 6 bases and J 10 bases, with 20 bases left between them. The CDR3 loop spans 13 amino acids. CDR3 region: CSVDSTKDSAQYF. For the CDR3, the DNA is TGCAGCGTAGACTCAACTAAGGATTCGGCGCAGTATTTT.

The CDR3 DNA sequence: TGCGCCAGCAGCCAAGTTATCTTCGCGGACAATCAGCCCCAGCATTTT. As protein: CASSQVIFADNQPQHF. V gene TRBV4-1 combines with J gene TRBJ1-5; D is unresolved. Trimming took 1 base from V and 3 from J, leaving 13 bases between them. CDR3 size: 16 residues. In germline, CDR1 is MGHRA, CDR2 YSYEKL.

This rearrangement joins TRBV6-4 to TRBJ2-3; no definite D call. This CDR3 region has 15 residues. The germline gives CDR1 MRHNA, CDR2 SNTAGT. V dropped 6 bases and J dropped 4 bases, with 17 bases sitting between them. This chain's CDR3 is CASSLDGFSSDTQYF. The CDR3 nucleotides read TGTGCCAGCAGCCTCGACGGGTTTTCTTCAGATACGCAGTATTTT.

V and J are TRBV7-2 and TRBJ2-3; the match to TRBD2 covers 7 bases. The CDR3 length is 16 residues. In germline, CDR1 is SGHTA, CDR2 FQGNSA. The junction had 8 bases not matched to a gene; V was cut back by 2 bases and J by 3 bases. The CDR3 region has the DNA TGTGCCAGCAGCTTAATACGGGGAGGGAGTACAGATACGCAGTATTTT. The encoded protein is CASSLIRGGSTDTQYF. Full variable domain (rest looked up from reference TRBV7-2 and TRBJ2-3): GAGVSQSPSNKVTEKGKDVELRCDPISGHTALYWYRQSLGQGLEFLIYFQGNSAPDKSGLPSDRFSAERTGGSVSTLTIQRTQQEDSAVYLCASSLIRGGSTDTQYFGPGTRLTVL.

A note on this clone: The sample contains more than one DNA sequence encoding this CDR3. The chain links TRBV28 to TRBJ2-7; D gene uncertain. The germline V gene encodes CDR1 MDHEN and CDR2 SYDVKM. The CDR3 covers 12 residues. V was trimmed by 2 bases and J by 4 bases, leaving 6 bases between them. CDR3 nucleotides: TGTGCCAGCAGTTTAGGCGGTTACGAGCAGTACTTC. Translation gives CASSLGGYEQYF.

V usage is TRBV9 and J usage is TRBJ2-4; 8 nucleotides align to TRBD1. Per the germline V gene, CDR1 is SGDLS and CDR2 is YYNGEE. The CDR3 contains 15 residues. Trimming took 4 bases from V and 8 from J; bases not matched to a gene: 11. The CDR3 DNA is TGTGCCAGCAGCCCGAACAGGGGGAGCGGTTACATTCAGTACTTC. This encodes CASSPNRGSGYIQYF.

The genes are TRBV5-4 and TRBJ2-2; 9 positions agree with TRBD1. V lost 4 bases to trimming and J lost 0 bases; unmatched junction nucleotides: 7. CDR3 length: 17 amino acids. In germline, CDR1 is SGHNT, CDR2 YYREEE (reference sequence). The CDR3: CASSPPRQGANTGELFF. The CDR3 DNA is TGTGCCAGCAGCCCTCCCCGACAGGGGGCGAACACCGGGGAGCTGTTTTTT.